These 32 T cell receptor beta chains originate from one sample sequenced in a study of Ad26.COV2.S vaccination and SARS-CoV-2 variants. Only in-frame clones appear in the TCRdb table, and some are missing; sequencing was by immunoSEQ multiplex PCR. The data contain about 350,000 clones, roughly 94% of them singletons. Sequenced material: peripheral blood, taken after recovery from COVID-19. These receptors came from a human donor who had recovered from COVID-19.

The gene calls are TRBV12-3 or TRBV12-4 and TRBJ1-4; D possibly corresponds to TRBD1 (5 bases). The CDR3 has 13 residues. V was cut by 3 bases and J by 7 bases, with 9 bases left in between. The CDR3: CASSFDRGEKLFF. The CDR3 DNA sequence: TGTGCCAGCAGTTTCGACAGAGGTGAAAAACTGTTTTTT.

The chain joins TRBV27 to TRBJ1-5, with a weak D call TRBD1 (6 bases). The ends were cut back, 3 bases at V and 11 bases at J, with 14 bases in the middle. This CDR3 has 13 residues. Germline loops: CDR1 MNHEY, CDR2 SMNVEV (reference sequence). CDR3 in DNA: TGTGCCAGCAGTTTGACAGGAGGATTGGCCCAGCATTTT. Translating it yields CASSLTGGLAQHF.

The chain is built from TRBV6-5 and TRBJ1-1; D uncertain. Germline V gives CDR1 MNHEY, CDR2 SVGAGI. This CDR3 is built from 13 residues. Trimming left V 2 bases short and J 1 base short, with 5 bases between. The CDR3, as DNA: TGTGCCAGCAGTTACAAGAGGAACACTGAAGCTTTCTTT. This sequence encodes CASSYKRNTEAFF.

The chain combines TRBV7-6 with TRBJ2-3; TRBD2 aligns across 8 bases. V lost 6 bases to trimming and J lost 1 base; unmatched junction nucleotides: 3. Germline CDR1 reads SGHVS; CDR2 reads FNYEAQ. The CDR3 loop spans 14 amino acids. The chain's CDR3 is CASSQAGGTDTQYF. The CDR3 DNA reads as TGTGCCAGCAGTCAAGCGGGGGGCACAGATACGCAGTATTTT. Filled out from reference TRBV7-6 and TRBJ2-3, the complete variable domain reads GAGVSQSPRYKVTKRGQDVALRCDPISGHVSLYWYRQALGQGPEFLTYFNYEAQQDKSGLPNDRFSAERPEGSISTLTIQRTEQRDSAMYRCASSQAGGTDTQYFGPGTRLTVL.

The table lists this clone with a few counts. The chain is built from TRBV3-1 (or the pseudogene TRBV3-2) and TRBJ1-2; D possibly corresponds to TRBD1 (6 bases). The CDR3 runs to 13 residues. Between the trimmed V and J ends, which lost 4 bases and 8 bases, there was a span of 14 bases. CDR1 is LGHDT and CDR2 is YNNKEL in the germline V gene (reference sequence). The CDR3 protein is CASSPPQGWGYTF. Written as DNA, the CDR3 is TGTGCCAGCAGCCCGCCACAGGGTTGGGGCTACACCTTC.

As regards this clone: The same CDR3 is also encoded by other DNA sequences in this sample. This rearrangement joins TRBV14 to TRBJ1-1, with D possibly matching TRBD1 (5 bases). The CDR3 length is 13 residues. Germline V gene data show CDR1 as SGHDN and CDR2 as FVKESK. V was cut by 1 base and J by 4 bases, with 7 bases left in between. CDR3 protein: CASSQVGGTEAFF. The CDR3 bases are TGTGCCAGCAGCCAAGTCGGGGGCACTGAAGCTTTCTTT. Full variable domain (rest looked up from reference TRBV14 and TRBJ1-1): EAGVTQFPSHSVIEKGQTVTLRCDPISGHDNLYWYRRVMGKEIKFLLHFVKESKQDESGMPNNRFLAERTGGTYSTLKVQPAELEDSGVYFCASSQVGGTEAFFGQGTRLTVV.

V and J are TRBV9 and TRBJ2-2; the match to TRBD2 covers 10 bases. Per germline, CDR1 SGDLS and CDR2 YYNGEE. The V gene end was trimmed by 3 bases and the J gene end by 1 base; junction bases not matched to a gene: 3. This CDR3 comprises 16 residues. The CDR3 is CASSEGLAMNTGELFF. The CDR3 coding sequence is TGTGCCAGCAGCGAGGGACTAGCGATGAACACCGGGGAGCTGTTTTTT.

The J gene is TRBJ1-3, the V gene TRBV4-3; D is uncertain. V was pared by 1 base and J by 1 base, with 17 bases between. CDR1 and CDR2 from the germline V gene are LGHNA and YSLEER. This CDR3 has 18 residues. CDR3 region: CASSQVPTLRVSGNTIYF. The CDR3 nucleotides read TGCGCCAGCAGCCAAGTACCCACCCTTCGAGTATCTGGAAACACCATATATTTT.

This clone was seen only once. This chain links TRBV9 with TRBJ2-7; D gene unclear. Germline CDR1 is SGDLS and CDR2 is YYNGEE. The CDR3 covers 15 residues. V lost 0 bases to trimming and J lost 0 bases, with 10 bases between them. The CDR3 is CASSVEGEASYEQYF. Written as DNA, the CDR3 is TGTGCCAGCAGCGTAGAAGGAGAAGCCTCCTACGAGCAGTACTTC.

The rearrangement joins TRBV2 to TRBJ1-2, with D unresolved. Trimming stripped 7 bases from V and 3 bases from J, with 12 bases between. Per the germline V gene, CDR1 is SNHLY and CDR2 is FYNNEI. The CDR3 contains 13 residues. The CDR3 DNA reads as TGTGCCAGCACGCGGGGAACGGACTATGGCTACACCTTC. It codes for CASTRGTDYGYTF.

Here the CDR3 reads CASREDRVYNEQFF. CDR3 DNA: TGTGCCAGTAGAGAGGACAGGGTCTACAATGAGCAGTTCTTC. The J gene is TRBJ2-1, the V gene TRBV19; TRBD1 matches 8 bases. The ends lost 6 bases at V and 3 bases at J; junction bases unmatched: 4. CDR1 and CDR2 (germline): LNHDA, SQIVND (reference sequence). The CDR3 spans 14 residues. Based on the CDR3 plus reference TRBV19 and TRBJ2-1, the full variable domain is DGGITQSPKYLFRKEGQNVTLSCEQNLNHDAMYWYRQDPGQGLRLIYYSQIVNDFQKGDIAEGYSVSREKKESFPLTVTSAQKNPTAFYLCASREDRVYNEQFFGPGTRLTVL.

This chain uses TRBV7-2 with TRBJ2-7; D may be TRBD1 (6 bases). The V gene's germline CDR1 is SGHTA and CDR2 FQGNSA. The CDR3 sequence is 14 residues long. The germline V and J ends were trimmed by 4 bases and 9 bases, with 19 bases remaining between them. DNA of the CDR3: TGTGCCAGCAGCTCCGAGCCTTGGACAGTGGGGCAGTACTTC. Its protein product is CASSSEPWTVGQYF.

The V and J genes are TRBV9 and TRBJ2-3, with 14 bases aligning to TRBD2. The ends lost 0 bases at V and 2 bases at J; junction bases unmatched: 5. This CDR3 is built from 18 residues. Germline assignment: CDR1 SGDLS and CDR2 YYNGEE. CDR3 region: CASSVEGLAGEPTDTQYF. The DNA for the CDR3 is TGTGCCAGCAGCGTAGAGGGACTAGCGGGGGAGCCCACAGATACGCAGTATTTT.

The chain recombines TRBV4-3 with TRBJ1-6; TRBD1 matches at 7 bases. Trimming removed 0 bases from V and 9 bases from J; junction bases left unmatched: 14. The V gene's germline CDR1 is LGHNA and CDR2 YSLEER. The CDR3 runs 18 residues. The DNA of the CDR3 is TGCGCCAGCAGCCAAGATAGGCGGGACAGCCTTGTGTTTTCACCCCTCCACTTT. It is translated as CASSQDRRDSLVFSPLHF.

This chain links TRBV6-6 with TRBJ1-1; D is possibly TRBD1 (6 bases). Deletions cut 0 bases from V and 1 base from J, with 12 bases between. The CDR3 is 16 residues long. Germline V gene lookup returns CDR1 MNHNY and CDR2 SVGAGI (reference sequence). CDR3 DNA: TGTGCCAGCAGTTACTCCAGGGGAAGAGGGAACACTGAAGCTTTCTTT. As protein: CASSYSRGRGNTEAFF.

The genes are TRBV20-1 and TRBJ1-6; TRBD1 might be the D (5 bases). CDR1 DFQATT and CDR2 SNEGSKA come from the germline V gene (reference sequence). With 3 bases removed from V and 0 bases from J, the gap between germline ends came to 15 bases. This CDR3 has 17 residues. Written as DNA, the CDR3 is TGCAGTGCTAGTCCGCGGGCAGGGAGCTCCTATAATTCACCCCTCCACTTT. Translation: CSASPRAGSSYNSPLHF.

The chain couples TRBV2 to TRBJ2-3; maybe TRBD1 (6 bases). V shed 5 bases and J shed 6 bases, with 18 bases lying between them. Germline CDR1 is SNHLY and CDR2 is FYNNEI. This CDR3 spans 15 amino acids. This chain's CDR3 is CASSYGTPGADTQYF. Here the CDR3 DNA reads TGTGCCAGCAGTTATGGGACACCCGGGGCCGATACGCAGTATTTT.

This chain links TRBV19 with TRBJ1-2; 10 bases line up with TRBD1. V shed 5 bases, J shed 2 bases, and the junction held 5 bases outside the gene matches. The CDR3 has 15 amino acids. CDR1 and CDR2 (germline): LNHDA, SQIVND (reference sequence). The CDR3 region has the DNA TGTGCCAGTAGTCCAAGGACAGGGGGAAACTATGGCTACACCTTC. Encoded protein: CASSPRTGGNYGYTF.

The chain uses TRBV10-1 and TRBJ1-2, with D unresolved. V shed 3 bases and J shed 3 bases, with 8 bases lying between them. The CDR3 totals 13 residues. Looked up from germline, CDR1 is WNHNN and CDR2 is SYGVQD (reference sequence). As DNA, the CDR3 is TGCGCCAGCAGTGACCACACTCACTATGGCTACACCTTC. It specifies CASSDHTHYGYTF.

Regarding this clone: This sample includes further DNA sequences coding for the same CDR3. V usage is TRBV9 and J usage is TRBJ1-6, with 9 bases that match TRBD1. The CDR3 is 14 residues long. V dropped 3 bases and J dropped 7; count of bases not matched to a gene: 2. The germline V gene has CDR1 SGDLS and CDR2 YYNGEE. The CDR3 sequence: CASSAGTGNSPLHF. CDR3 DNA: TGTGCCAGCAGCGCAGGGACAGGGAATTCACCCCTCCACTTT.

The V call is TRBV9, the J call TRBJ1-3; 7 bases are a match to TRBD1. This CDR3 region has 16 residues. Germline V gene sequence: CDR1 SGDLS, CDR2 YYNGEE. J lost 0 bases, V lost 3 bases, and 6 bases had no gene match. The CDR3 region has the DNA TGTGCCAGCAGCGACTTACAGGGGAGCTCTGGAAACACCATATATTTT. Its translation: CASSDLQGSSGNTIYF.

Turning to this clone: Its ends do not fully match the called genes, so a read error is possible. The J gene is TRBJ2-3, the V gene TRBV7-7; 10 bases agree with TRBD2. This CDR3 is 18 amino acids long. The germline V gene has CDR1 SSHAT and CDR2 FNYEAQ (reference sequence). The CDR3, as DNA: TGTGCTAGCAGCTTAGTGTTGGAGCGGGGGGGCGTCACAGATACGCAGTATTTT. Protein: CASSLVLERGGVTDTQYF.

In its sample, this clone was seen once. The CDR3 is CASSESRSTDTQYF. The CDR3 DNA sequence: TGCGCCAGCAGTGAGAGTCGGAGCACAGATACGCAGTATTTT. V is TRBV10-1 and J is TRBJ2-3; D is unresolved. There are 14 residues in the CDR3. Germline V gives CDR1 WNHNN, CDR2 SYGVQD (reference sequence). V was cut by 2 bases and J by 0 bases, with 6 bases left in between.

This rearrangement joins TRBV19 to TRBJ1-3; D is uncertain. Trimming took off 5 bases at V and 0 bases at J, with 14 bases between the two ends. The germline gives CDR1 LNHDA, CDR2 SQIVND (reference sequence). The CDR3 has 16 residues. The CDR3 nucleotides are TGTGCCAGTAGTCCTCCGGGCCTGAGCTCTGGAAACACCATATATTTT. This translates into CASSPPGLSSGNTIYF.

The chain joins TRBV9 to TRBJ1-2, with a weak D call TRBD1 (6 bases). V lost 4 bases and J 8 bases, leaving 24 bases between the germline ends. The CDR3 has 16 residues. The germline V gene encodes CDR1 SGDLS and CDR2 YYNGEE. The CDR3 DNA reads TGTGCCAGCAGCCCCCGACCGTTTGGACAGAATTGGGGCTACACCTTC. This codes for CASSPRPFGQNWGYTF.

In nucleotides, the CDR3 is TGTGCCAGCAGCTCTGGCCTAAATGAGCAGTTCTTC. Translation: CASSSGLNEQFF. The V gene is TRBV11-2, the J gene TRBJ2-1, with D hard to call. From germline, CDR1 is SGHAT and CDR2 FQNNGV. Trimming took off 4 bases at V and 7 bases at J, with 8 bases between the two ends. This CDR3 is 12 amino acids long. Full variable domain (remainder filled in from reference TRBV11-2 and TRBJ2-1): EAGVAQSPRYKIIEKRQSVAFWCNPISGHATLYWYQQILGQGPKLLIQFQNNGVVDDSQLPKDRFSAERLKGVDSTLKIQPAKLEDSAVYLCASSSGLNEQFFGPGTRLTVL.

This chain's CDR3 is CASSQGGRDTEAFF. CDR3 DNA: TGTGCCAGCAGCCAAGGGGGCAGGGACACTGAAGCTTTCTTT. V usage is TRBV3-1 (or the pseudogene TRBV3-2) and J usage is TRBJ1-1; D is perhaps TRBD1 (5 bases). Germline V lookup: CDR1 LGHDT, CDR2 YNNKEL (reference sequence). The CDR3 is 14 residues long. The germline V and J ends were trimmed by 1 base and 3 bases, with 9 bases remaining between them.

The chain links TRBV4-1 to TRBJ2-3; D may match TRBD1 or TRBD2 (5 bases each). V was shortened by 3 bases and J by 0 bases, with 10 bases between the two germline ends. CDR3 length equals 15 residues. In germline, CDR1 is MGHRA, CDR2 YSYEKL. The CDR3 bases are TGCGCCAGCAGCCACGGGGCGAGTAGCACAGATACGCAGTATTTT. Its protein product is CASSHGASSTDTQYF.

The V gene is TRBV4-3, the J gene TRBJ1-2; tentative D call: TRBD1 (6 bases). The CDR3 is made up of 16 amino acids. V shed 4 bases and J shed 0 bases, with 15 bases lying between them. Germline loops: CDR1 LGHNA, CDR2 YSLEER. CDR3 in amino acids: CASSPRTDPANYGYTF. In nucleotides, the CDR3 is TGCGCCAGCAGCCCCCGGACAGACCCAGCTAACTATGGCTACACCTTC.

V and J are TRBV3-1 (or the pseudogene TRBV3-2) and TRBJ1-6, with D possibly TRBD1 on 5 matching bases. This CDR3 has 15 residues. Trimming stripped 2 bases from V and 9 bases from J, with 14 bases between. Germline CDR1 is LGHDT and CDR2 is YNNKEL (reference sequence). The CDR3 region is CASSQFPGGTSPLHF. CDR3 sequence (DNA): TGTGCCAGCAGCCAATTCCCCGGGGGAACTTCACCCCTCCACTTT.

The chain uses TRBV9 and TRBJ2-7, with 9 bases identical to TRBD1. Germline V CDR1 and CDR2: SGDLS, YYNGEE. V shed 3 bases, J shed 2 bases, and the junction held 12 bases outside the gene matches. The CDR3 runs to 17 residues. CDR3 coding DNA: TGTGCCAGCAGCGGTCCGGGACAGGGTGAAGGAGCCTACGAGCAGTACTTC. Residues: CASSGPGQGEGAYEQYF.

V is TRBV6-6 and J is TRBJ1-5, with a tentative D call TRBD1 (5 bases). This CDR3 region has 15 residues. Germline V gene data show CDR1 as MNHNY and CDR2 as SVGAGI (reference sequence). V gave up 2 bases and J gave up 6 bases, with 14 bases separating them. CDR3 residues: CASSYEGRGSQPQHF. As DNA, the CDR3 is TGTGCCAGCAGTTACGAGGGAAGGGGAAGTCAGCCCCAGCATTTT.